This T cell receptor beta chain derives from a study of cytotoxic CD8 clonotypes in ibrutinib-treated CLL. Across the study: Among patients, around 25 responded partially and 2 completely; around 15 then stayed remitted and roughly 12 progressed after median approximately 70 months. There were, on average, over 250,000 productive templates and tens of thousands of productive rearrangements per sample. Study findings and constraints: Public clonotypes occurred uncommonly; on treatment, they contracted or remained stable.

This clone was seen more than once but under ten times. Its matching antigen is unknown. Clones were read by immunoSEQ multiplex PCR, and TCRdb kept only the in-frame ones, dropping some. The sample consists of about 140,000 clones, approximately 75% of them appearing once. Sequenced here: PBMCs, sampled after 12 months of ibrutinib treatment. The receptor comes from a human donor with chronic lymphocytic leukemia.

The CDR3 nucleotides read TGTGCCTGGATGCGGACTGTGTTCGGGAGCTCCTATAATTCACCCCTCCACTTT. This gives the protein CAWMRTVFGSSYNSPLHF. The chain has TRBV30 and TRBJ1-6, with D uncertain. The CDR3 consists of 18 residues. The V end lost 4 bases, the J end lost 0 bases, and 19 bases lay between the germline ends. Germline V gene sequence: CDR1 GTSNPN, CDR2 SVGIG (reference sequence).